One and the same sample provided the 17 T cell receptor beta chains below, sequenced in a study of blood T cell repertoires in COVID-19. The method was immunoSEQ multiplex PCR; TCRdb's version includes in-frame clones alone and lacks a portion of them. Of approximately 180,000 clones detected, roughly 85% appear once; the ten largest clones hold approximately 11%. Sequenced sample: peripheral blood. The receptor source for this set is a human donor with active or convalescent COVID-19. The donor label of this sample is uncertain.

The chain couples TRBV14 to TRBJ2-3, with 8 nucleotides matching TRBD2. V dropped 3 bases and J dropped 10; count of bases not matched to a gene: 12. The germline CDR1 and CDR2 sequences are SGHDN and FVKESK. There are 15 residues in the CDR3. The CDR3 spells CASSQTLAAQEAQYF. The CDR3 bases are TGTGCCAGCAGCCAGACACTAGCGGCCCAGGAGGCGCAGTATTTT.

The chain uses TRBV25-1 and TRBJ1-1, with D perhaps TRBD1 (6 bases). The V gene's germline CDR1 is MGHDK and CDR2 SYGVNS. The CDR3 extends over 15 amino acids. Trimming left V 1 base short and J 4 bases short, with 13 bases between. CDR3 amino acids: CASSELRGARTEAFF. In nucleotides, the CDR3 is TGTGCCAGCAGTGAATTGCGGGGGGCGCGCACTGAAGCTTTCTTT.

The chain recombines TRBV9 with TRBJ2-7; the D is unclear. The CDR3 totals 14 residues. Per the germline V gene, CDR1 is SGDLS and CDR2 is YYNGEE. Trimming stripped 3 bases from V and 7 bases from J, with 17 bases between. The CDR3 loop reads CASSATGDSWEQYF. In nucleotides, the CDR3 is TGTGCCAGCAGCGCAACGGGTGACTCATGGGAGCAGTACTTC.

In its sample, this clone was seen once. The J gene is TRBJ2-1, the V gene TRBV28, with 11 bases fitting TRBD1. There are 18 residues in the CDR3. Germline-derived CDR1 and CDR2 are MDHEN and SYDVKM. Losses at the gene ends were 3 bases for V and 6 bases for J; bases not matched to a gene: 13. This CDR3 reads CASSFLLVEDRGRNEQFF. CDR3 bases: TGTGCCAGCAGTTTTCTTCTGGTCGAGGACAGGGGGCGCAATGAGCAGTTCTTC. The full variable domain, in which reference TRBV28 and TRBJ2-1 provide the parts outside the CDR3, is DVKVTQSSRYLVKRTGEKVFLECVQDMDHENMFWYRQDPGLGLRLIYFSYDVKMKEKGDIPEGYSVSREKKERFSLILESASTNQTSMYLCASSFLLVEDRGRNEQFFGPGTRLTVL.

V usage is TRBV5-4 and J usage is TRBJ2-7; D gene uncertain. Trimming removed 4 bases from V and 1 base from J, with 6 bases in between. CDR1 SGHNT and CDR2 YYREEE come from the germline V gene (reference sequence). The CDR3 loop spans 12 amino acids. CDR3 coding DNA: TGTGCCAGCAGCAGCCAATCCTACGAGCAGTACTTC. Protein: CASSSQSYEQYF. The whole variable domain, remainder taken from reference TRBV5-4 and TRBJ2-7, is ETGVTQSPTHLIKTRGQQVTLRCSSQSGHNTVSWYQQALGQGPQFIFQYYREEENGRGNFPPRFSGLQFPNYSSELNVNALELDDSALYLCASSSQSYEQYFGPGTRLTVT.

The chain couples TRBV6-5 to TRBJ1-5; TRBD1 matches at 8 bases. Germline CDR1 reads MNHEY; CDR2 reads SVGAGI. The CDR3 covers 15 residues. The junction had 7 bases not matched to a gene; V was cut back by 7 bases and J by 2 bases. The CDR3 nucleotides read TGTGCCAGCATAAAACAGGGGGGGGGCAATCAGCCCCAGCATTTT. It yields the protein CASIKQGGGNQPQHF.

The V and J genes are TRBV7-2 and TRBJ2-1; no reliable D call. The V end was cut by 3 bases, the J end by 5 bases, with 11 bases between. This CDR3 has 14 amino acids. CDR1 and CDR2 from the germline V gene are SGHTA and FQGNSA. CDR3 sequence: CASSFSLYNNEQFF. The CDR3 DNA reads as TGTGCCAGCAGCTTCTCCCTCTATAACAATGAGCAGTTCTTC.

CDR3: CASSPEDEQYF. The CDR3 DNA reads as TGTGCCAGCAGCCCAGAGGACGAGCAGTACTTC. The V call is TRBV28, the J call TRBJ2-7; D call uncertain. V was shortened by 6 bases and J by 5 bases, with 8 bases between the two germline ends. The CDR3 spans 11 residues. CDR1 is MDHEN and CDR2 is SYDVKM in the germline V gene.

V gene TRBV11-1 combines with J gene TRBJ1-2, with 8 bases lining up with TRBD1. The CDR3 is 12 residues long. Germline V CDR1 and CDR2: SGHAT, FQDESV (reference sequence). V shed 8 bases and J 3 bases; nucleotides not matched to a gene: 2. CDR3 amino acids: CASSDRDYGYTF. Written as DNA, the CDR3 is TGTGCCAGCTCGGACAGGGACTATGGCTACACCTTC.

The V gene is TRBV21-1, the J gene TRBJ1-1; the D segment call TRBD1 is taken from the table without a DNA check. TRBV21-1 has pseudogene status. The CDR3 sequence is 15 residues long. CDR3 protein: CASTDLDRDLSEAFF. The CDR3 DNA reads TGTGCCAGCACCGACCTGGACAGGGACCTTTCTGAAGCTTTCTTT.

The chain joins TRBV11-3 to TRBJ2-7; D perhaps matches TRBD1 (5 bases). This CDR3 has 13 amino acids. With 2 bases removed from V and 4 bases from J, the gap between germline ends came to 9 bases. CDR1 is SGHNT, CDR2 YENEEA, per germline. The CDR3 sequence: CASSLFTGYEQYF. CDR3 nucleotides: TGTGCCAGCAGCTTATTTACAGGTTACGAGCAGTACTTC.

The gene calls are TRBV6-2 or TRBV6-3 and TRBJ1-5, with D possibly matching TRBD1 (6 bases). CDR1 and CDR2 (germline): MNHEY, SVGEGT. V lost 6 bases and J 5 bases, leaving 11 bases between the germline ends. The CDR3 contains 13 residues. CDR3 in DNA: TGTGCCAGCAGCGATAACAGGGATCAGCCCCAGCATTTT. Translation gives CASSDNRDQPQHF.

The chain couples TRBV29-1 to TRBJ2-1; perhaps TRBD2 as D (5 bases). This CDR3 region has 15 residues. Germline values: CDR1 SQVTM, CDR2 ANQGSEA. V lost 5 bases to trimming and J lost 0 bases, with 14 bases between them. The CDR3 DNA is TGCAGCGTTCCCGTGGCGGGTCGCTCCTACAATGAGCAGTTCTTC. Its translation is CSVPVAGRSYNEQFF.

The chain joins TRBV10-3 to TRBJ1-1, with D perhaps TRBD1 (5 bases). The CDR3 has 13 amino acids. Trimming stripped 8 bases from V and 6 bases from J, with 16 bases between. From germline, CDR1 is ENHRY and CDR2 SYGVKD. The CDR3 sequence: CAIGDSLRAEAFF. The DNA of the CDR3 is TGTGCCATCGGAGACAGTCTGCGAGCTGAAGCTTTCTTT.

V is TRBV20-1 and J is TRBJ1-2; D uncertain. Germline V CDR1 and CDR2: DFQATT, SNEGSKA (reference sequence). The V and J ends lost 3 bases and 9 bases respectively, with 11 bases between them. The CDR3 is 11 amino acids. The chain's CDR3 is CSASLERSYTF. Here the CDR3 DNA reads TGCAGTGCTAGTTTGGAGAGGAGCTACACCTTC.

The J gene is TRBJ1-1, the V gene TRBV11-2; D is possibly TRBD1 (6 bases). V was shortened by 3 bases and J by 3 bases, with 8 bases between the two germline ends. The length of the CDR3 is 13 residues. Germline CDR1 reads SGHAT; CDR2 reads FQNNGV. CDR3 in amino acids: CASSFAGDTEAFF. The CDR3 DNA reads TGTGCCAGCAGCTTCGCAGGGGACACTGAAGCTTTCTTT.

This rearrangement joins TRBV2 to TRBJ2-5; weak D call: TRBD2 (6 bases). V was shortened by 7 bases and J by 4 bases, with 16 bases between the two germline ends. CDR3 length: 14 residues. CDR1 and CDR2 (germline): SNHLY, FYNNEI. CDR3 DNA sequence: TGTGCCAGCACCCCCCGCGGGACTTTAGAGACCCAGTACTTC. Its protein product is CASTPRGTLETQYF.